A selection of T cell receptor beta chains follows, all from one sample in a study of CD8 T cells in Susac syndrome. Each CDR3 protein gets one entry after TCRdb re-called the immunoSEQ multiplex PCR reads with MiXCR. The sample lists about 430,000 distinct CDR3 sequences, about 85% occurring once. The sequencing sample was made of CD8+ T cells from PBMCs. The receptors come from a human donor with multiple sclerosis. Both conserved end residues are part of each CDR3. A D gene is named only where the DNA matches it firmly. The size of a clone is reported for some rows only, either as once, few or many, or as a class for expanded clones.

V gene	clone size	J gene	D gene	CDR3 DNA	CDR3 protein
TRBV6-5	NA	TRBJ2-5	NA	TGTGCCAGCAGTTACTCAGGGGAAGTGGGGGAGACCCAGTACTTC	CASSYSGEVGETQYF
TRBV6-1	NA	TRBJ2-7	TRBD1	TGTGCCAGCAGTCGAGGGGGCTCAGACGAGCAGTACTTC	CASSRGGSDEQYF
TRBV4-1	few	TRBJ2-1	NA	TGTGCCAGCAGCCAAGAAGCCCCAGGGTCCGATGAGCAGTTCTTC	CASSQEAPGSDEQFF
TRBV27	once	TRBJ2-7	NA	TGTGCCAGCAGTTTAACCGGGACACACAAGGAGCAGTACTTC	CASSLTGTHKEQYF
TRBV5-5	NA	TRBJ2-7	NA	TGTGCCAGCAGCCAAATCTCTTCCTACGAGCAGTACTTC	CASSQISSYEQYF
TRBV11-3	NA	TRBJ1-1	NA	TGTGCCAGCAGCTCCCGGGAAGGGGGGAACACTGAAGCTTTCTTT	CASSSREGGNTEAFF
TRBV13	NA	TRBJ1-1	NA	TGTGCCAGCAGCTTAGGCGGGGCCACCACTGAAGCTTTCTTT	CASSLGGATTEAFF
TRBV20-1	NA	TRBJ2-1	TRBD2	TGCAGTGCTAGAGTATACGAGTCAGCGGGAACCTACAATGAGCAGTTCTTC	CSARVYESAGTYNEQFF
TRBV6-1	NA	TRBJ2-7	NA	TGTGCCAGCGGTTCGGTCGCCTTATACGAGCAGTACTTC	CASGSVALYEQYF
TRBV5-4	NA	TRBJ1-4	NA	TGTGCCAGCAGCCTGGTAGGGACGGATGATGTTTTT	CASSLVGTDDVF
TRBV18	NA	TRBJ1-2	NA	TGTGCCAGCTCACATAGGGGCGGAGTGACAACCGATGAAAACTATGGCTACACCTTC	CASSHRGGVTTDENYGYTF
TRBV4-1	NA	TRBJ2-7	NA	TGCGCCAGCAGCCTCGTCGACTACGGGATTCGAGAGCAGTACTTC	CASSLVDYGIREQYF
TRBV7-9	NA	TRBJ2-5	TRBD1	TGTGCCAGCAGCGCGGGGACAGGGGGTGAAGAGACCCAGTACTTC	CASSAGTGGEETQYF
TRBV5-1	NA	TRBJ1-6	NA	TGCGCCAGCAGCTTGGAAGGAGGTAATTCACCCCTCCACTTT	CASSLEGGNSPLHF
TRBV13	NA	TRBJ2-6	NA	TGTGCCAGCAGCTTTCAGGGAACAGGGTCTGGGGCCAACGTCCTGACTTTC	CASSFQGTGSGANVLTF
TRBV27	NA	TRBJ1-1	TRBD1	TGTGCCAGCAGATGGACAGGGGACCCGAACACTGAAGCTTTCTTT	CASRWTGDPNTEAFF
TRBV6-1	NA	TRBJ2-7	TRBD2	TGTGCCAGCAGATCTCATGGAGTCCTAGCGGGAGCCTACGAGCAGTACTTC	CASRSHGVLAGAYEQYF
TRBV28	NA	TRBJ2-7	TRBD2	TGTGCCAGCAGTTTATCAGCGGGGCTAGGGTCCGAGCAGTACTTC	CASSLSAGLGSEQYF
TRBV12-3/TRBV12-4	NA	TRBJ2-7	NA	TGTGCCAGCAGTTTAGGGGTAAGGGGCTACGAGCAGTACTTC	CASSLGVRGYEQYF
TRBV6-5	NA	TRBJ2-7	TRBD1	TGTGCCAGCAGTATGGGACAGGGAGCCGAGCAGTACTTC	CASSMGQGAEQYF
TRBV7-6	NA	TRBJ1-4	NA	TGTGCCAGCAGCTTAGATCTCCGAAATGAAAAACTGTTTTTT	CASSLDLRNEKLFF
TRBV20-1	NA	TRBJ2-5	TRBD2	TGCAGTGCTAGAGATACGGCTAGCGGGACGCGGGAGACCCAGTACTTC	CSARDTASGTRETQYF
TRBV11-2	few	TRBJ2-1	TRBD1	TGTGCCAGCAGCTTAGCTACAGGGGGAGAGCAGTTCTTC	CASSLATGGEQFF
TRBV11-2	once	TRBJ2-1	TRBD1	TGTGCCAGCAGCCAGGGGACAGGGTGGAATGAGCAGTTCTTC	CASSQGTGWNEQFF
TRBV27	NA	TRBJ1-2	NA	TGTGCCAGCAAATCGACGGGGGGCGTCTATGGCTACACCTTC	CASKSTGGVYGYTF
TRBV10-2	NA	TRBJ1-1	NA	TGCGCCAGCAGTGACGGATCGGGCACTGAAGCTTTCTTT	CASSDGSGTEAFF
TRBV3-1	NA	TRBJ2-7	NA	TGTGCCAGCAGCCAAGTATCACTGGGTAACTACGAGCAGTACTTC	CASSQVSLGNYEQYF
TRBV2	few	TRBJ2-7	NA	TGTGCCAGCAGTGAATACAGGGCCTACGAGCAGTACTTC	CASSEYRAYEQYF
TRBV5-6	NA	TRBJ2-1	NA	TGTGCCAGCAGCATTGTAGGCGGCAGCTCCTACAATGAGCAGTTCTTC	CASSIVGGSSYNEQFF
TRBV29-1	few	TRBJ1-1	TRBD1	TGCAGCGTTGAAGTTGGATTCGAGACAGGGGAGAGGAACACTGAAGCTTTCTTT	CSVEVGFETGERNTEAFF
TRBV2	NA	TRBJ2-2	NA	TGTGCCAGCAGAACAACAGGGTACAACACCGGGGAGCTGTTTTTT	CASRTTGYNTGELFF
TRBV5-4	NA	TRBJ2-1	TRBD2	TGTGCCAGCAGCTTGGAACTAGCGGCCGATGAGCAGTTCTTC	CASSLELAADEQFF
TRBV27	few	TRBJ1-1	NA	TGTGCCAGCAGTTTGGCAACAGGTACCGAAGCTTTCTTT	CASSLATGTEAFF
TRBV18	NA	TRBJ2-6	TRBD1	TGTGCCAGCTCACCACGAGTCGAGGACAGGACCGACTCTGGGGCCAACGTCCTGACTTTC	CASSPRVEDRTDSGANVLTF
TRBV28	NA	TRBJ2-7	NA	TGTGCCAGCAGTACTGGAACGGTCAGGGACACTATTTTAACCTACGAGCAGTACTTC	CASSTGTVRDTILTYEQYF
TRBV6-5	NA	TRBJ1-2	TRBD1	TGTGCCAGCAGAAAGACAGGGGGAAAAGGGGATGGCTACACCTTC	CASRKTGGKGDGYTF
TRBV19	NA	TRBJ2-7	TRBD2	TGTGCCACCTTTAGCGGGGTTTCCGGCGAGCAGTACTTC	CATFSGVSGEQYF
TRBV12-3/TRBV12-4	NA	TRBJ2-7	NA	TGTGCCAGCAGTCCCTCCTTGGGGTACGAGCAGTACTTC	CASSPSLGYEQYF
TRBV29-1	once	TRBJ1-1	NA	TGCAGCGTTGATGTTTTTGACACTGAAGCTTTCTTT	CSVDVFDTEAFF
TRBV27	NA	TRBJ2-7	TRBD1	TGTGCCAGCAGTTTACGGGACAGGTCAACCTACGAGCAGTACTTC	CASSLRDRSTYEQYF